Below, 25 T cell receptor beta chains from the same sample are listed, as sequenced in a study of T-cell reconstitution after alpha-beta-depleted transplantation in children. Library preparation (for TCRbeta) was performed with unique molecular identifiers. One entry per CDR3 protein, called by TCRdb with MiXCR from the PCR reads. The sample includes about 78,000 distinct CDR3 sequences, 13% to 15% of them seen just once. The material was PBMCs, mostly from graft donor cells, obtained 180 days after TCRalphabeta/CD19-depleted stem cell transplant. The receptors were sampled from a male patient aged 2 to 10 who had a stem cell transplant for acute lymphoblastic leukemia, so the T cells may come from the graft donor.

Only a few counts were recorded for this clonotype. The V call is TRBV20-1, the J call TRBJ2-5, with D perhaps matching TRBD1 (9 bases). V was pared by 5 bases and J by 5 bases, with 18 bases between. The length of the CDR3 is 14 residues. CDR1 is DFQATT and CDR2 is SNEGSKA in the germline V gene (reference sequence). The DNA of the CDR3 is TGCAGTGCTGACACAGGGGGCGGGAGGGAGACCCAGTACTTC. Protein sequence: CSADTGGGRETQYF.

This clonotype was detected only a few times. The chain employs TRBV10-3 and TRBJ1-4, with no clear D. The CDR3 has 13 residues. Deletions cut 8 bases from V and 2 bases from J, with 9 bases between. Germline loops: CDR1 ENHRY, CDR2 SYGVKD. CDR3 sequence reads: CAISQDTNEKLFF. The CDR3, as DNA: TGTGCCATCTCTCAGGATACTAATGAAAAACTGTTTTTT.

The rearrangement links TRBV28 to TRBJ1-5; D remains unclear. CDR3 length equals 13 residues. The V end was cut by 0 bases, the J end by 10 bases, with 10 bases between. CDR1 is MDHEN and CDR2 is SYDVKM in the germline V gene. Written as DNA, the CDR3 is TGTGCCAGCAGTTTATGGCCCCAATCTCCCCAGCATTTT. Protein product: CASSLWPQSPQHF.

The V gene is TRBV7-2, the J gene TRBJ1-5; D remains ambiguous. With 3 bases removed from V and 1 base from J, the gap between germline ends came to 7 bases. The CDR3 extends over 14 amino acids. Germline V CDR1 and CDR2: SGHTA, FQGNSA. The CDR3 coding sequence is TGTGCCAGCAGCTTGCATAGGAGCAATCAGCCCCAGCATTTT. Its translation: CASSLHRSNQPQHF.

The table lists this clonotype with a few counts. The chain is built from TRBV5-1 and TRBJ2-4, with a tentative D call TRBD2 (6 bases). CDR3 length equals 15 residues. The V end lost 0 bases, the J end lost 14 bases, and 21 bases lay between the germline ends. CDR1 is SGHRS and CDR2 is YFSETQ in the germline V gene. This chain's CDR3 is CASSLGLGILKAKYF. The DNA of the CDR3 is TGCGCCAGCAGCTTGGGACTAGGTATTTTGAAAGCGAAGTACTTC.

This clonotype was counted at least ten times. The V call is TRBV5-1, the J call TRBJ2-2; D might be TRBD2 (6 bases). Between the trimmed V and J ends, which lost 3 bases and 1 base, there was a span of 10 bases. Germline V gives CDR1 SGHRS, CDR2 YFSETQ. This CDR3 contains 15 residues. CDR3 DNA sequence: TGCGCCAGCAGCTGGGACTTACAGAACACCGGGGAGCTGTTTTTT. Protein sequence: CASSWDLQNTGELFF.

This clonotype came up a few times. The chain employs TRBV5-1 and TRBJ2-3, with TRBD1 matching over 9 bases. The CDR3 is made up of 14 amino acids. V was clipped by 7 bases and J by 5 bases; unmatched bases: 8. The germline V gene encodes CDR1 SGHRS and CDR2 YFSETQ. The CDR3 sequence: CASARGQGIDTQYF. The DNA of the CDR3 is TGCGCCAGCGCCCGCGGACAGGGGATAGATACGCAGTATTTT.

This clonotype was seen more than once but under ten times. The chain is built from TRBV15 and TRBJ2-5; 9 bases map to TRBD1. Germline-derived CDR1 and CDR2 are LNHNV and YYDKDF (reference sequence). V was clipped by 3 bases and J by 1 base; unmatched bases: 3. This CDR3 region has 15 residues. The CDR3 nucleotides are TGTGCCACCAGCAGGGACAGGGGTCCCCAAGAGACCCAGTACTTC. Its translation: CATSRDRGPQETQYF.

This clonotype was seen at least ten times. The CDR3 bases are TGCAGTGCCTACACCCCCGGGCTCACAGATACGCAGTATTTT. The encoded protein is CSAYTPGLTDTQYF. The V and J genes are TRBV20-1 and TRBJ2-3, with unresolved D. Germline lookup yields CDR1 DFQATT and CDR2 SNEGSKA (reference sequence). Trimming took 6 bases from V and 2 from J, leaving 15 bases between them. This CDR3 spans 14 amino acids.

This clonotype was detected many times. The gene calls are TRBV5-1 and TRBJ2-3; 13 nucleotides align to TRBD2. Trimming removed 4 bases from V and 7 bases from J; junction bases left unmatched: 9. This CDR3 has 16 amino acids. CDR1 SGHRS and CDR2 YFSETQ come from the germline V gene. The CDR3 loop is CASSPTSGGLRHTQYF. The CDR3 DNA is TGCGCCAGCAGCCCGACTAGCGGGGGGCTCCGTCATACGCAGTATTTT.

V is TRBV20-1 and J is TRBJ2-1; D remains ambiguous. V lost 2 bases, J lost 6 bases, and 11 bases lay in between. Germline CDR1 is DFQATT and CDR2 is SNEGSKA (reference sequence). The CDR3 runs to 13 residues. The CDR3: CSARPPSANEQFF. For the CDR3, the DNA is TGCAGTGCTAGACCGCCCAGCGCCAATGAGCAGTTCTTC.

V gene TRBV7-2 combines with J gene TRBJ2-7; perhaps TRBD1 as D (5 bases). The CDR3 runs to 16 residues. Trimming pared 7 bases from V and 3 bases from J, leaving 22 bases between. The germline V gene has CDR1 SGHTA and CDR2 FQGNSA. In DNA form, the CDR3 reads TGTGCCAGCAAGCTTATTCACGCGAAGGGGATCTACGAGCAGTACTTC. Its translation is CASKLIHAKGIYEQYF.

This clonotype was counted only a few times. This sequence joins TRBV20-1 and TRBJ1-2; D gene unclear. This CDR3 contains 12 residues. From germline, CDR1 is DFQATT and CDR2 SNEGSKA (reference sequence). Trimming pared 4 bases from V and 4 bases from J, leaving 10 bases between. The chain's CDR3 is CSAIHSFYGYTF. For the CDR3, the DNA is TGCAGTGCTATCCACAGTTTCTATGGCTACACCTTC.

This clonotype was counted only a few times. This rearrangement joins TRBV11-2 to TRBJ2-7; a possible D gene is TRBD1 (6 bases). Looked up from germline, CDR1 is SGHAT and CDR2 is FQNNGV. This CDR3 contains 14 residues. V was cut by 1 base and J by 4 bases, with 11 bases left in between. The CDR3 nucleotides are TGTGCCAGCAGCTTAGGGACAGCCCTTTACGAGCAGTACTTC. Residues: CASSLGTALYEQYF.

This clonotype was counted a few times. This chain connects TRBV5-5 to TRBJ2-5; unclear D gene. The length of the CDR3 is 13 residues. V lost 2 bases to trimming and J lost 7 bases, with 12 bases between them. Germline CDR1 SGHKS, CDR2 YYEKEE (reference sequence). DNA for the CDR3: TGTGCCAGCAGCTTCAGAAGGCCGGGGACCCAGTACTTC. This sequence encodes CASSFRRPGTQYF.

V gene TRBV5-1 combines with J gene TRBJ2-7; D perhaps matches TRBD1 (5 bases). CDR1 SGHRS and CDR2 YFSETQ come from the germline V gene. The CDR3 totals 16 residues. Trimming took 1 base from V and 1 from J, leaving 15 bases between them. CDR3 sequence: CASSLPQGKRSYEQYF. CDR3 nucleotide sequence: TGCGCCAGCAGCTTGCCTCAGGGTAAGAGGTCCTACGAGCAGTACTTC. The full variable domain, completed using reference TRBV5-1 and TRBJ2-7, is KAGVTQTPRYLIKTRGQQVTLSCSPISGHRSVSWYQQTPGQGLQFLFEYFSETQRNKGNFPGRFSGRQFSNSRSEMNVSTLELGDSALYLCASSLPQGKRSYEQYFGPGTRLTVT.

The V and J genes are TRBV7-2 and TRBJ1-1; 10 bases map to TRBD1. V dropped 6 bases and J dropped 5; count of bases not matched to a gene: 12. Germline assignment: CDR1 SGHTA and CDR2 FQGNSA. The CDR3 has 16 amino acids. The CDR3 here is CASRHPGRTGGTEAFF. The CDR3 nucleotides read TGTGCCAGCAGGCACCCGGGGAGGACAGGGGGTACTGAAGCTTTCTTT.

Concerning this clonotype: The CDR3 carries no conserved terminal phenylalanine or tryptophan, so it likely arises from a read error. The CDR3 nucleotides are TGTGCCAGCAGCCAAGAGGATCGGTGTTCCTATCAGCCTCAGCATTCT. Protein product: CASSQEDRCSYQPQHS. The chain employs TRBV4-2 and TRBJ1-5; the D is unclear. In germline, CDR1 is LGHNA, CDR2 YNFKEQ. The CDR3 totals 16 residues.

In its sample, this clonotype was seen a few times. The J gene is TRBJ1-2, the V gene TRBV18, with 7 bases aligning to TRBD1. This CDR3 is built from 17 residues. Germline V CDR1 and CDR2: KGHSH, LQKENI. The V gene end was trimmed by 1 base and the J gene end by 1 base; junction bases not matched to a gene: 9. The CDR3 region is CASSPLGQARINYGYTF. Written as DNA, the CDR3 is TGTGCCAGCTCACCACTAGGACAGGCTCGTATTAACTATGGCTACACCTTC.

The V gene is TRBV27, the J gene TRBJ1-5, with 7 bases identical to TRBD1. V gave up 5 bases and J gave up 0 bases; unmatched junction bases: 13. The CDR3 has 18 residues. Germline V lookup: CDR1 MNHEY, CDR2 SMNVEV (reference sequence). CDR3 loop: CASSPRDRLWNSNQPQHF. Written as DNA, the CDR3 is TGTGCCAGCAGTCCCCGGGACAGATTATGGAATAGCAATCAGCCCCAGCATTTT.

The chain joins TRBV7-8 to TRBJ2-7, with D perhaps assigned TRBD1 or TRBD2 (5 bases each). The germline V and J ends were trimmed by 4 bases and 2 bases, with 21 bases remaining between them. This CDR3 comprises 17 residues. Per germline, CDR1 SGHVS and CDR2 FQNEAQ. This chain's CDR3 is CASSSPVYGTAAYEQYF. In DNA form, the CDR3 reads TGTGCCAGCAGCTCCCCTGTTTACGGGACGGCTGCCTACGAGCAGTACTTC.

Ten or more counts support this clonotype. The CDR3 bases are TGTGCCAGCCGCAGGGGACAGAGCAATGAGCAGTTCTTC. Translation gives CASRRGQSNEQFF. V gene TRBV6-1 combines with J gene TRBJ2-1; 7 bases map to TRBD1. This CDR3 contains 13 residues. Losses at the gene ends were 8 bases for V and 6 bases for J; bases not matched to a gene: 7. The germline CDR1 and CDR2 sequences are MNHNS and SASEGT.

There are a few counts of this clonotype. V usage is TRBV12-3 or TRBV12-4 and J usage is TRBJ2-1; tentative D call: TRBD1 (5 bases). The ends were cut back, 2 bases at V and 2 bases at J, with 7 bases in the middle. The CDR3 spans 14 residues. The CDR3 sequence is CASSLRGTYNEQFF. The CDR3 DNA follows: TGTGCCAGCAGTTTAAGGGGCACCTACAATGAGCAGTTCTTC.

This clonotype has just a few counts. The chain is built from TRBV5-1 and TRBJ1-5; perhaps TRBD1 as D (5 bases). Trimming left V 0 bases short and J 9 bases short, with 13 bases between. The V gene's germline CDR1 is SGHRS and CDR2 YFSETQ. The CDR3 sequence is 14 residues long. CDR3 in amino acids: CASSLEGRSSPQHF. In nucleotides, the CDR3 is TGCGCCAGCAGCTTGGAGGGGAGATCGTCGCCCCAGCATTTT.

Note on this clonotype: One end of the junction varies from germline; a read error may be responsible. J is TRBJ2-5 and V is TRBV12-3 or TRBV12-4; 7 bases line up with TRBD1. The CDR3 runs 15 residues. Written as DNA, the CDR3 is TGTGCCAGCAGCTTAGACGCAGGGGGACGGGAGACCCAGTACTTC. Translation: CASSLDAGGRETQYF.